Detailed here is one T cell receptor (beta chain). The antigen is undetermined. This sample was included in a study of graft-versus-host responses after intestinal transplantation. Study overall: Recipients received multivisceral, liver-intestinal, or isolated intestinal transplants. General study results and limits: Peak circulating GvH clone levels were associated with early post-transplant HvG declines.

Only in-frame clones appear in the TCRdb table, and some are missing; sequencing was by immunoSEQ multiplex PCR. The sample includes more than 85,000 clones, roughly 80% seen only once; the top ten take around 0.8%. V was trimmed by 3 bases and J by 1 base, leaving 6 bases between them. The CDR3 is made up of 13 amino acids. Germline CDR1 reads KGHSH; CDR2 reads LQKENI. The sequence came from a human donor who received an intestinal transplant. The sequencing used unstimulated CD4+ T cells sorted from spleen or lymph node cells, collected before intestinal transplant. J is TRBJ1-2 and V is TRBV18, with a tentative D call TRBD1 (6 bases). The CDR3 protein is CASSPDSNYGYTF. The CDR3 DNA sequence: TGTGCCAGCTCACCGGACAGTAACTATGGCTACACCTTC.